The 11 T cell receptor beta chains below were found in one sample sequenced in a study of T-cell reconstitution after alpha-beta-depleted transplantation in children. Preparation of the TCRbeta library involved a method that used unique molecular identifiers. TCRdb used MiXCR to reprocess the PCR reads, holding one entry per CDR3 protein. Of around 380,000 distinct CDR3 sequences detected, roughly a tenth appear once; the ten largest clones hold nearly 5.5%. The material was PBMCs from the stem cell graft donor, obtained from the stem cell graft. Every receptor here comes from a human donor who donated a stem cell graft to a child with acute myeloid leukemia.

This clonotype was recorded a few times. The chain is built from TRBV5-6 and TRBJ1-5, with D perhaps TRBD1 (5 bases). The CDR3 loop spans 16 amino acids. From germline, CDR1 is SGHDT and CDR2 YYEEEE. Trimming removed 2 bases at V and 1 base at J, with 13 bases between. The CDR3 bases are TGTGCCAGCAGCTTTTTGGGGCGCGGGAGCAATCAGCCCCAGCATTTT. Amino acids: CASSFLGRGSNQPQHF.

This clonotype has ten or more counts. The V call is TRBV5-1, the J call TRBJ2-2; D is ambiguous. Per germline, CDR1 SGHRS and CDR2 YFSETQ. Trimming took 0 bases from V and 3 from J, leaving 6 bases between them. CDR3 length equals 14 residues. CDR3 coding DNA: TGCGCCAGCAGCTTGGAGACACACACCGGGGAGCTGTTTTTT. Amino acids: CASSLETHTGELFF.

The rearrangement links TRBV28 to TRBJ2-7, with 8 bases identical to TRBD2. From germline, CDR1 is MDHEN and CDR2 SYDVKM. The CDR3 spans 15 residues. V was clipped by 4 bases and J by 5 bases; unmatched bases: 10. The CDR3: CASSSQGSGSDEQYF. The CDR3 nucleotides read TGTGCCAGCAGTTCTCAAGGGAGCGGGAGCGACGAGCAGTACTTC. The complete variable domain, with remaining parts taken from reference TRBV28 and TRBJ2-7, reads DVKVTQSSRYLVKRTGEKVFLECVQDMDHENMFWYRQDPGLGLRLIYFSYDVKMKEKGDIPEGYSVSREKKERFSLILESASTNQTSMYLCASSSQGSGSDEQYFGPGTRLTVT.

This clonotype was counted between two and nine times. V is TRBV5-6 and J is TRBJ2-7; 9 nucleotides align to TRBD1. Germline-derived CDR1 and CDR2 are SGHDT and YYEEEE. This CDR3 is built from 14 residues. The ends lost 5 bases at V and 1 base at J; junction bases unmatched: 4. Here the CDR3 reads CASRRTGASYEQYV. The DNA of the CDR3 is TGTGCCAGCAGGCGGACAGGGGCATCCTACGAGCAGTACGTC.

There are a few counts of this clonotype. This chain joins TRBV5-1 and TRBJ2-5; possibly TRBD1 or TRBD2 for D (6 bases each). V was clipped by 4 bases and J by 1 base, with 23 bases between them. CDR1 and CDR2 from the germline V gene are SGHRS and YFSETQ. The CDR3 is 18 amino acids. CDR3 sequence: CASSPTEKGGRVQETQYF. The CDR3 coding sequence is TGCGCCAGCAGCCCCACCGAGAAGGGGGGAAGAGTCCAAGAGACCCAGTACTTC.

V gene TRBV4-1 combines with J gene TRBJ2-1; a weak D match, TRBD2 (6 bases). The CDR3 is made up of 15 amino acids. The germline V gene has CDR1 MGHRA and CDR2 YSYEKL. The V and J ends lost 2 bases and 1 base respectively, with 9 bases between them. CDR3: CASSQFGGSYNEQFF. Written as DNA, the CDR3 is TGCGCCAGCAGCCAATTTGGGGGGTCCTACAATGAGCAGTTCTTC.

This chain uses TRBV7-3 with TRBJ2-1, with TRBD2 identical over 8 bases. Germline CDR1 SGHTA, CDR2 FQGTGA. J was trimmed by 7 bases and V by 1 base; bases with no gene match: 12. The CDR3 has 17 amino acids. The CDR3 DNA sequence: TGTGCCAGCAGCTTAAACCCAGGACTAGCCCTGGGGAATGAGCAGTTCTTC. It encodes CASSLNPGLALGNEQFF.

This clonotype was counted many times. The chain combines TRBV5-1 with TRBJ2-7; D gene unclear. Germline CDR1 is SGHRS and CDR2 is YFSETQ. This CDR3 contains 16 residues. V gave up 0 bases and J gave up 0 bases, with 13 bases separating them. DNA of the CDR3: TGCGCCAGCAGCTTGGTTGGCCTACAGAGCTCCTACGAGCAGTACTTC. Its translation is CASSLVGLQSSYEQYF.

The genes are TRBV5-1 and TRBJ2-1; 7 nucleotides match TRBD1. Per germline, CDR1 SGHRS and CDR2 YFSETQ. V gave up 8 bases and J gave up 0 bases; unmatched junction bases: 11. The CDR3 runs to 16 residues. CDR3 sequence reads: CASYRGQTDSYNEQFF. The CDR3 DNA sequence: TGCGCCAGTTACCGGGGACAGACCGACTCCTACAATGAGCAGTTCTTC.

The CDR3 DNA reads TGCAGTGCTAGTTCTAGCGGGAGGGCCTACCCCTACGAGCAGTACTTC. Its translation is CSASSSGRAYPYEQYF. V and J are TRBV20-1 and TRBJ2-7; 12 nucleotides agree with TRBD2. The CDR3 spans 16 residues. Trimming at V came to 3 bases and at J to 2 bases, leaving 8 bases not matched to a gene. The germline V gene encodes CDR1 DFQATT and CDR2 SNEGSKA (reference sequence).

At least ten counts were recorded for this clonotype. The gene calls are TRBV29-1 and TRBJ2-7, with D uncertain. With 6 bases removed from V and 2 bases from J, the gap between germline ends came to 11 bases. The CDR3 spans 12 residues. Germline assignment: CDR1 SQVTM and CDR2 ANQGSEA. Here the CDR3 reads CSVYTGPYEQYF. The CDR3, as DNA: TGCAGCGTATATACTGGGCCCTACGAGCAGTACTTC.